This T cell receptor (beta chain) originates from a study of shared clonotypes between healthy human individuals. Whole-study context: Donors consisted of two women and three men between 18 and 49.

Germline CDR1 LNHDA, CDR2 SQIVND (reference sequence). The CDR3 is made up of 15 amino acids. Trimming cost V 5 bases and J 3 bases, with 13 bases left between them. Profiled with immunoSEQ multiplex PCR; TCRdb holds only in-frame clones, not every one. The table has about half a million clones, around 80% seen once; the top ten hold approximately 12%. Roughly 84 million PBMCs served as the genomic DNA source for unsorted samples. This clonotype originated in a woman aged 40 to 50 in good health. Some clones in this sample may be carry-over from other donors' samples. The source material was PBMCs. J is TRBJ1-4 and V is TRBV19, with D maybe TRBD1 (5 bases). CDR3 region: CASSSPGLANEKLFF. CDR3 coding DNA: TGTGCCAGTAGTTCTCCAGGGTTGGCTAATGAAAAACTGTTTTTT.